These 19 T cell receptor beta chains came from one sample sequenced in a study of blood T cell repertoires in COVID-19 (dated by TCRdb to about 2020). Library preparation employed the immunoSEQ multiplex PCR assay. TCRdb carries this immuneACCESS record with in-frame sequences only. Its versions omit some clonotypes, under half of them owing to an unresolved V gene in the studies checked, with the rest unexplained. The sample includes approximately 82,000 clones, with around 94% observed a single time. The ten largest account for approximately 6.3% of the sample. The sequenced sample consisted of peripheral blood. The receptor source for this set is a woman in her sixties with active COVID-19.

The rearrangement joins TRBV19 to TRBJ2-1; 15 bases are shared with TRBD2. CDR1 and CDR2 from the germline V gene are LNHDA and SQIVND (reference sequence). This CDR3 has 16 amino acids. J gave up 3 bases and V 8 bases, and 5 bases lay outside the gene matches. CDR3 protein: CASRTSGRADYNEQFF. CDR3 DNA sequence: TGTGCCAGTCGGACTAGCGGGAGGGCCGACTACAATGAGCAGTTCTTC. The full variable domain, with the rest looked up from reference TRBV19 and TRBJ2-1, is DGGITQSPKYLFRKEGQNVTLSCEQNLNHDAMYWYRQDPGQGLRLIYYSQIVNDFQKGDIAEGYSVSREKKESFPLTVTSAQKNPTAFYLCASRTSGRADYNEQFFGPGTRLTVL.

This rearrangement joins TRBV10-1 to TRBJ1-1; perhaps TRBD1 as D (6 bases). CDR1 is WNHNN and CDR2 is SYGVQD in the germline V gene (reference sequence). Trimming pared 5 bases from V and 1 base from J, leaving 20 bases between. CDR3 size: 17 residues. For the CDR3, the DNA is TGCGCCAGCAGTTTTTCGTCCGGGACACTTAAGAACACTGAAGCTTTCTTT. Translating it yields CASSFSSGTLKNTEAFF.

The chain is built from TRBV2 and TRBJ2-7; D not certain. V was cut by 6 bases and J by 1 base, with 13 bases left in between. The CDR3 is 14 residues long. Germline V lookup: CDR1 SNHLY, CDR2 FYNNEI. The CDR3 coding sequence is TGTGCCAGCAGCGGAACAGACGGTTCCTACGAGCAGTACTTC. Translated, it gives CASSGTDGSYEQYF.

The CDR3 sequence: CAWSYQAGGSYEQYF. DNA for the CDR3: TGTGCCTGGAGTTATCAAGCGGGAGGGTCCTACGAGCAGTACTTC. The rearrangement uses TRBV30 and TRBJ2-7; 10 nucleotides align to TRBD2. The trim removed 2 bases at V and 1 base at J, leaving 5 bases unmatched. CDR1 and CDR2 (germline): GTSNPN, SVGIG (reference sequence). This CDR3 is 15 amino acids long.

This sequence joins TRBV9 and TRBJ2-3; TRBD2 is a possible D gene (6 bases). Germline loops: CDR1 SGDLS, CDR2 YYNGEE. This CDR3 region has 15 residues. With 4 bases removed from V and 4 bases from J, the gap between germline ends came to 16 bases. CDR3 coding DNA: TGTGCCAGCAGCCCCTGGGACTCGCTGCCAGATACGCAGTATTTT. Amino acid sequence: CASSPWDSLPDTQYF.

This chain joins TRBV18 and TRBJ1-2, with TRBD1 identical over 7 bases. Germline CDR1 is KGHSH and CDR2 is LQKENI. The CDR3 spans 15 residues. The junction had 9 bases not matched to a gene; V was cut back by 3 bases and J by 5 bases. The CDR3 spells CASSPGQASWYGYTF. In DNA, the CDR3 is TGTGCCAGCTCACCTGGACAGGCGTCTTGGTATGGCTACACCTTC.

The rearrangement joins TRBV19 to TRBJ1-5; 8 bases line up with TRBD1. The V gene end was trimmed by 6 bases and the J gene end by 7 bases; junction bases not matched to a gene: 2. Germline CDR1 LNHDA, CDR2 SQIVND (reference sequence). CDR3 length: 12 residues. The CDR3 region is CASRTGEQPQHF. CDR3 bases: TGTGCCAGTAGGACAGGGGAACAGCCCCAGCATTTT.

About this clone itself: The germline gene is not matched at one end of the junction; a read error may be the cause. The chain joins TRBV7-9 to TRBJ2-3; the match to TRBD2 covers 13 bases. The V gene's germline CDR1 is SEHNR and CDR2 FQNEAQ (reference sequence). This CDR3 contains 17 residues. The CDR3 DNA reads TGTGCCAGCAGGTTAGCGGGACTAGCGGGATACACAGATACGCAGTATTTT. Protein sequence: CASRLAGLAGYTDTQYF.

The rearrangement links TRBV27 to TRBJ2-7; TRBD2 aligns across 8 bases. CDR1 is MNHEY, CDR2 SMNVEV, per germline (reference sequence). The CDR3 consists of 15 residues. The V and J ends lost 6 bases and 5 bases, in that order; junction bases with no gene match: 12. The CDR3 sequence is CASRTYSGSEHEQYF. CDR3 coding DNA: TGTGCCAGCAGAACCTACAGCGGGAGTGAACACGAGCAGTACTTC.

The chain has TRBV19 and TRBJ2-7; D may be TRBD1 (6 bases). The CDR3 covers 14 residues. Germline CDR1 is LNHDA and CDR2 is SQIVND (reference sequence). V dropped 0 bases and J dropped 1 base, with 7 bases sitting between them. This chain's CDR3 is CASSIDQGSYEQYF. Written as DNA, the CDR3 is TGTGCCAGTAGTATAGATCAGGGGTCCTACGAGCAGTACTTC.

The rearrangement uses TRBV10-3 and TRBJ2-2; tentative D call: TRBD1 (5 bases). The germline V and J ends were trimmed by 5 bases and 1 base, with 8 bases remaining between them. The CDR3 is 14 amino acids. CDR1 ENHRY and CDR2 SYGVKD come from the germline V gene. The CDR3 DNA follows: TGTGCCATCAGTCAGGGTGAGAACACCGGGGAGCTGTTTTTT. This sequence encodes CAISQGENTGELFF.

This clone was counted between two and nine times. The rearrangement uses TRBV7-8 and TRBJ1-4; TRBD1 matches 11 bases. The V gene's germline CDR1 is SGHVS and CDR2 FQNEAQ. The CDR3 is 15 residues long. V lost 5 bases to trimming and J lost 7 bases; unmatched junction nucleotides: 6. CDR3 sequence: CASSTGQGAGEKLFF. CDR3 nucleotide sequence: TGTGCCAGCAGCACAGGACAGGGGGCGGGTGAAAAACTGTTTTTT.

V and J are TRBV29-1 and TRBJ2-7; 8 bases align to TRBD1. The ends lost 6 bases at V and 3 bases at J; junction bases unmatched: 10. This CDR3 is 14 amino acids long. CDR1 and CDR2 (germline): SQVTM, ANQGSEA. The CDR3 loop reads CSVGQGTGFYEQYF. The CDR3 DNA reads as TGCAGCGTCGGACAGGGAACGGGATTCTACGAGCAGTACTTC.

In DNA, the CDR3 is TGTGCCAGTCACGCCAGTATCCCCTACAATGAGCAGTTCTTC. Translating gives CASHASIPYNEQFF. The chain uses TRBV6-5 and TRBJ2-1; D gene unclear. The V end lost 9 bases, the J end lost 2 bases, and 14 bases lay between the germline ends. The CDR3 runs 14 residues. CDR1 is MNHEY and CDR2 is SVGAGI in the germline V gene.

V gene TRBV5-1 combines with J gene TRBJ1-2; a possible D gene is TRBD1 (5 bases). Germline V gene lookup returns CDR1 SGHRS and CDR2 YFSETQ. Trimming removed 4 bases from V and 4 bases from J, with 14 bases in between. The CDR3 is 14 residues long. CDR3 protein: CASSNPQDGYGYTF. As DNA, the CDR3 is TGCGCCAGCAGCAATCCACAGGATGGCTATGGCTACACCTTC. Full variable domain (rest looked up from reference TRBV5-1 and TRBJ1-2): KAGVTQTPRYLIKTRGQQVTLSCSPISGHRSVSWYQQTPGQGLQFLFEYFSETQRNKGNFPGRFSGRQFSNSRSEMNVSTLELGDSALYLCASSNPQDGYGYTFGSGTRLTVV.

The rearrangement uses TRBV19 and TRBJ2-3, with 7 bases identical to TRBD2. The CDR3 covers 16 residues. J lost 0 bases, V lost 6 bases, and 9 bases had no gene match. In germline, CDR1 is LNHDA, CDR2 SQIVND (reference sequence). The CDR3 DNA follows: TGTGCCAGTAGGGGGAGGGGCATAGGCAGCACAGATACGCAGTATTTT. This encodes CASRGRGIGSTDTQYF.

The chain recombines TRBV5-1 with TRBJ2-7, with 10 bases that match TRBD2. CDR3 length: 16 amino acids. CDR1 SGHRS and CDR2 YFSETQ come from the germline V gene. Trimming removed 0 bases from V and 3 bases from J; junction bases left unmatched: 6. The chain's CDR3 is CASSLGPASGSYEQYF. In DNA form, the CDR3 reads TGCGCCAGCAGCTTGGGTCCCGCTAGCGGGAGCTACGAGCAGTACTTC. Supplemented by reference TRBV5-1 and TRBJ2-7, the full variable domain reads KAGVTQTPRYLIKTRGQQVTLSCSPISGHRSVSWYQQTPGQGLQFLFEYFSETQRNKGNFPGRFSGRQFSNSRSEMNVSTLELGDSALYLCASSLGPASGSYEQYFGPGTRLTVT.

The chain uses TRBV5-6 and TRBJ1-1, with 8 bases that match TRBD1. Germline CDR1 reads SGHDT; CDR2 reads YYEEEE. Trimming took 3 bases from V and 1 from J; bases not matched to a gene: 2. The CDR3 extends over 14 amino acids. In DNA, the CDR3 is TGTGCCAGCAGCTCCGACAGGGGGAACACTGAAGCTTTCTTT. This sequence encodes CASSSDRGNTEAFF.

This chain joins TRBV19 and TRBJ1-2, with D perhaps TRBD1 (5 bases). This CDR3 is 13 amino acids long. Germline V gene sequence: CDR1 LNHDA, CDR2 SQIVND (reference sequence). V was shortened by 6 bases and J by 1 base, with 9 bases between the two germline ends. CDR3 region: CASRAGLNYGYTF. The CDR3 DNA sequence: TGTGCCAGTAGGGCAGGGCTTAACTATGGCTACACCTTC.